A selection of T cell receptor beta chains follows, all from one sample in a study of tumor-infiltrating lymphocytes in primary liver carcinoma. TCRdb re-called the multiplex PCR reads with MiXCR, one entry per CDR3 protein. Among about 120,000 distinct CDR3 sequences, around two thirds were seen once, and the ten largest hold over 7%. The specimen sequenced was liver tumor tissue from sampling region 1. The receptors derive from a woman aged 55 to 70 with primary liver carcinoma and hepatitis B virus infection. The CDR3 runs from the conserved cysteine through the conserved F or W. The D gene is left open where the match is weak. A row's size may be missing; if present it is once, few, many or a size class.

clone_size d_call j_call v_call cdr3_aa cdr3_nt
- - TRBJ2-1 TRBV11-2 CASSLRSYNDQFF TGTGCCAGCAGCTTAAGAAGTTACAATGATCAGTTCTTC
- - TRBJ2-1 TRBV4-2 CASSQGLELGGSYNEHFF TGTGCCAGCAGCCAAGGATTGGAACTCGGGGGCTCCTACAATGAGCACTTCTTT
many - TRBJ1-6 TRBV7-8 CASSFRGGLRSPLHF TGTGCCAGCAGCTTTCGGGGTGGGCTCAGATCACCCCTCCACTTT
- - TRBJ1-4 TRBV5-1 CASRHTGTWGEKLFF TGCGCCAGCAGACATACAGGAACCTGGGGTGAAAAACTGTTTTTT
many - TRBJ1-1 TRBV10-2 CASSESGGLAAEAFF TGCGCCAGCAGTGAGTCGGGGGGGCTGGCCGCAGAGGCTTTCTTT
- - TRBJ2-1 TRBV7-9 CASSLEANNEQFF TGTGCCAGCAGCTTAGAAGCTAACAATGAGCAGTTCTTC
- TRBD2 TRBJ2-1 TRBV7-9 CASSLLPTAGGKVNEQFF TGTGCCAGCAGCTTACTCCCTACGGCGGGAGGGAAAGTCAATGAGCAGTTCTTC
many - TRBJ2-1 TRBV12-3/TRBV12-4 CASTKEARSYNEQFF TGTGCCAGCACTAAGGAGGCCCGCTCCTACAATGAGCAGTTCTTC
- TRBD2 TRBJ2-3 TRBV6-5 CASNPRAGGTDTQYF TGTGCCAGCAATCCACGGGCGGGAGGCACAGATACGCAATATTTT
many TRBD1 TRBJ1-1 TRBV7-9 CASSVDRVDTEAFF TGTGCCAGCAGCGTGGACAGGGTGGACACTGAAGCTTTCTTT
many - TRBJ2-7 TRBV6-1 CASSDQEHHEQYF TGTGCCAGCAGTGACCAAGAACATCACGAGCAGTACTTC
- - TRBJ1-2 TRBV4-2 CASGQVGTNYGYTF TGTGCCAGCGGCCAAGTTGGGACTAACTATGGTTACACCTTC
few - TRBJ2-7 TRBV5-1 CASSPDNYEQYF TGCGCCAGCAGCCCGGACAACTACGAGCAGTACTTC
- - TRBJ1-2 TRBV11-2 CASSGTQGSGYAF TGTGCCAGCAGCGGGACCCAAGGGTCTGGCTACGCCTTC
- - TRBJ2-4 TRBV11-2 CVSRTDRNVNIQYF TGTGTCAGCAGGACTGACAGAAACGTAAACATTCAGTACTTC
few - TRBJ2-1 TRBV24-1 CATSDLSRGSYNEQFF TGTGCCACCAGTGATTTGAGCAGGGGCTCCTACAATGAGCAGTTCTTC
- TRBD2 TRBJ2-1 TRBV7-9 CASSLGAGGVSNEQFF TGTGCCAGCAGCTTAGGCGCGGGAGGGGTATCCAATGAGCAGTTCTTC
medium-sized TRBD1 TRBJ1-1 TRBV29-1 CSVLTGGDTEAFF TGCAGCGTGCTGACAGGGGGTGACACTGAAGCTTTCTTT
- TRBD2 TRBJ2-1 TRBV12-3/TRBV12-4 CASSLEAGPGLAYNEQLF TGTGCCAGCAGTTTAGAGGCAGGGCCGGGACTAGCATACAATGAGCAGCTCTTC
- - TRBJ2-7 TRBV11-2 CASSLDPVGIYEQYF TGTGCCAGCAGCTTAGACCCTGTGGGGATCTACGAACAGTACTTC
many - TRBJ2-7 TRBV6-5 CASSYRLNYEQYF TGTGCCAGCAGTTACCGACTGAACTACGAGCAGTACTTC
- TRBD2 TRBJ2-7 TRBV5-4 CASSISGGVYEQYF TGTGCCAGCAGCATATCGGGGGGGGTCTACGAGCAGTACTTC
many - TRBJ2-7 TRBV2 CASSNGAYEQYF TGTGCCAGCAGTAACGGGGCCTACGAGCAGTACTTC
- - TRBJ1-5 TRBV6-9 CTSSSGQPQHF TGTACCAGCTCGTCGGGTCAGCCCCAGCATTTT
few - TRBJ1-2 TRBV5-4 CASSLATRGTGYGYTF TGTGCCAGCAGCTTGGCTACACGTGGGACTGGATATGGCTACACCTTC
many TRBD1 TRBJ2-1 TRBV12-3/TRBV12-4 CASTLVGQGNNEQFF TGTGCCAGCACCCTAGTGGGACAGGGAAACAATGAGCAGTTCTTC
- - TRBJ2-1 TRBV12-3/TRBV12-4 CASSPRLNNEKFF TGTGCCAGCAGCCCTCGACTTAACAATGAGAAGTTCTTC
many - TRBJ2-2 TRBV10-1 CASSVARNTGELFF TGCGCCAGCAGTGTGGCCAGAAACACCGGGGAGCTGTTTTTT
once - TRBJ2-3 TRBV10-3 CAISSTARRGGTDTQYF TGTGCCATCAGCTCAACGGCCAGGAGAGGGGGCACAGATACGCAGTATTTT
few TRBD2 TRBJ2-1 TRBV11-2 CACRDREGRDNEQFF TGTGCCTGCAGGGATCGGGAGGGTCGGGACAATGAGCAGTTCTTC
- - TRBJ1-5 TRBV28 CASSLFSGVKGSNQPQHF TGTGCCAGCAGTTTATTTTCGGGGGTTAAGGGTAGCAATCAGCCCCAGCATTTT
once TRBD1 TRBJ1-4 TRBV18 CASSPGQETNEKLFF TGTGCCAGCTCACCAGGACAGGAGACTAATGAAAAACTGTTTTTT
- - TRBJ1-1 TRBV29-1 CSVDRARMNTEAFF TGCAGCGTTGACAGGGCCCGAATGAACACTGAAGCCTTCTTT
- - TRBJ2-6 TRBV10-3 CAITSDPGSGANVLTF TGTGCCATCACCAGCGACCCTGGCTCTGGGGCCAACGTCCTGACTTTC
many - TRBJ2-7 TRBV6-1 CASSPRPSKGDYEQYF TGTGCCAGCAGTCCTCGGCCGAGCAAAGGGGACTACGAGCAGTACTTC
- - TRBJ2-7 TRBV11-2 CISSLVRRAYEQYF TGTATCAGCAGCTTAGTACGGAGAGCCTACGAGCAGTACTTC
- TRBD1 TRBJ2-2 TRBV28 CASTGWDRAANTGEPFF TGTGCCAGCACCGGTTGGGACAGGGCTGCGAACACCGGGGAGCCGTTTTTT
many TRBD1 TRBJ2-7 TRBV10-3 CAISGGQASGYEQYF TGTGCCATCAGTGGGGGACAGGCGTCCGGTTACGAGCAGTACTTC
few - TRBJ1-1 TRBV28 CASGGRQRGTEAFF TGTGCCAGCGGGGGAAGACAGAGGGGCACTGAAGCTTTCTTT
- TRBD2 TRBJ2-1 TRBV28 CASSLRGLAGGHEQFF TGTGCCAGCAGTTTAAGAGGCCTAGCGGGAGGCCATGAGCAGTTCTTC
- - TRBJ2-2 TRBV11-2 CASSLLSLQDTGELLF TGTGCCAGCAGCTTACTTTCGCTCCAGGACACCGGGGAGCTGCTTTTT
- TRBD1 TRBJ1-5 TRBV11-2 CTSSLTRLQGADTQHF TGTACCAGCAGCTTAACCCGGTTACAGGGGGCAGATACGCAGCATTTT
- - TRBJ2-5 TRBV11-3 CASSPRMWTQYF TGTGCAAGCAGCCCCCGGATGTGGACCCAGTATTTC
- - TRBJ2-5 TRBV11-2 CASLESKGTQYF TGTGCCAGCTTAGAATCCAAGGGGACCCAGTACTTC
- TRBD1 TRBJ2-7 TRBV28 CASSKLTGTYEQYF TGTGCCAGCAGCAAATTGACAGGGACCTACGAGCAGTACTTC
- - TRBJ2-2 TRBV29-1 CSAERRGKTGELLF TGCAGCGCCGAACGAAGGGGGAAGACCGGGGAGCTACTTTTT
- - TRBJ1-1 TRBV11-2 CASSFHGGTEVFF TGCGCCAGCAGCTTTCATGGTGGGACTGAGGTTTTCTTT
many - TRBJ1-5 TRBV4-1 CASSQGGAAGRRLNLMPQHF TGCGCCAGCAGCCAAGGAGGGGCGGCGGGGAGACGCCTAAATTTAATGCCCCAGCATTTT
- - TRBJ2-5 TRBV5-1 CASSEGGHEETQYF TGCGCCAGCAGCGAGGGGGGACACGAAGAGACCCAGTACTTC
- TRBD1 TRBJ1-5 TRBV6-5 CASNQRQGSRQPQHF TGTGCCAGTAACCAAAGACAGGGGAGTCGTCAGCCCCAGCATTTT
- - TRBJ2-3 TRBV11-3 CTISLVPGGTDTQYF TGTACCATCAGCTTAGTGCCAGGAGGCACGGATACGCAGTATTTT
many TRBD1 TRBJ1-1 TRBV28 CATKPGQRNTEAFF TGTGCCACCAAACCGGGACAGAGAAACACTGAAGCTTTCTTT
- TRBD1 TRBJ2-2 TRBV6-6 CASRYRGPNTGELFF TGTGCCAGCAGGTACAGGGGGCCAAACACCGGGGAGCTGTTTTTT
once TRBD1 TRBJ2-3 TRBV11-2 CDSSLTGQGITDTQYF TGTGACAGCAGCTTAACCGGACAGGGGATCACAGATACGCAGTATTTT
- - TRBJ2-1 TRBV7-2 CASSSGPRSYNEQFF TGTGCCAGCAGCTCGGGACCCCGATCCTACAATGAGCAGTTCTTC
many - TRBJ2-7 TRBV29-1 CSVEDRASAAYEQYF TGCAGCGTTGAAGATAGGGCTAGCGCAGCCTACGAGCAGTACTTC
once - TRBJ2-7 TRBV12-1 CASSLLGTTIYSYEQYF TGTGCCAGCAGCCTCTTGGGGACGACAATTTACTCCTACGAGCAGTACTTC
many - TRBJ2-7 TRBV7-8 CASSLRDPGPYEQYF TGTGCCAGCAGCTTACGGGACCCAGGGCCCTACGAGCAGTACTTC
- - TRBJ2-5 TRBV9 CASSVDSQKTQYF TGTGCCAGCAGCGTAGACAGTCAAAAGACACAGTACTTC
- - TRBJ2-1 TRBV7-8 CASSRDGIYDEQFF TGTGCCAGCAGCCGGGATGGGATATACGATGAGCAGTTCTTC